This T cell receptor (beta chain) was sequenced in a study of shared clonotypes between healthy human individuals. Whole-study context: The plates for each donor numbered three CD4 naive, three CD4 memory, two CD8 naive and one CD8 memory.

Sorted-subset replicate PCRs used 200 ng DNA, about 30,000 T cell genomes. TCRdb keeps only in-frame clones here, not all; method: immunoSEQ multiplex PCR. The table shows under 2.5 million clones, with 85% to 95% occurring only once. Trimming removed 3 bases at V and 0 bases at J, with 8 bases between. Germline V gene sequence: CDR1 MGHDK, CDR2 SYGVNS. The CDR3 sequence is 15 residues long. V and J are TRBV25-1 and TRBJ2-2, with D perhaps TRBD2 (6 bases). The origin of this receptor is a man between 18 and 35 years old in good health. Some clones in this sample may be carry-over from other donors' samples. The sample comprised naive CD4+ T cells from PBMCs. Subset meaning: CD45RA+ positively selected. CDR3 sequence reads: CASSDGGANTGELFF. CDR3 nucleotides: TGTGCCAGCAGTGACGGCGGGGCGAACACCGGGGAGCTGTTTTTT.